A single sample gave rise to the 4 T cell receptor beta chains below, sequenced in a study of identical twins. TCRdb analysed the 5' RACE reads with MiXCR anew, one entry per CDR3 protein. Of approximately 690,000 distinct CDR3 sequences listed, over 5% are singletons. The specimen sequenced was naive T cells sorted from blood. The receptor set was obtained from a young man in good health.

This clonotype was seen a few times. The chain has TRBV14 and TRBJ2-3; 12 bases are shared with TRBD1. The CDR3 runs to 19 residues. Germline CDR1 is SGHDN and CDR2 is FVKESK. Trimming cost V 3 bases and J 1 base; bases outside gene matches: 11. The CDR3 bases are TGTGCCAGCAGCCACACCGGGACAGGGGGCCAAGCCCGCACAGATACGCAGTATTTT. Translated: CASSHTGTGGQARTDTQYF.

This clonotype occurred a few times. The V and J genes are TRBV29-1 and TRBJ2-3; 8 positions agree with TRBD1. With 1 base clipped from V and 0 bases from J, the junction kept 3 bases outside the gene matches. Germline values: CDR1 SQVTM, CDR2 ANQGSEA. The CDR3 contains 15 residues. The CDR3 DNA follows: TGCAGCGTTGAAGCGACAGGGGATAGCACAGATACGCAGTATTTT. As protein: CSVEATGDSTDTQYF.

This clonotype appeared many times. The chain employs TRBV5-1 and TRBJ2-3; D is tentatively TRBD1 or TRBD2 (5 bases each). The J call may be faulty, since TRBJ2-7 better matches the DNA end. Germline loops: CDR1 SGHRS, CDR2 YFSETQ. This CDR3 is built from 11 residues. CDR3 in DNA: TGCGCCAGCAGCTTGGGAGGGGCGCAGTACTTC. This translates into CASSLGGAQYF.

There are many counts of this clonotype. The chain has TRBV6-2 or TRBV6-3 and TRBJ2-7; 7 bases are a match to TRBD1. The trim removed 6 bases at V and 3 bases at J, leaving 5 bases unmatched. The germline V gene encodes CDR1 MNHEY and CDR2 SVGEGT. The CDR3 totals 13 residues. The CDR3 region is CASRQTGNYEQYV. CDR3 DNA sequence: TGTGCCAGCAGGCAGACAGGGAACTACGAGCAGTACGTC.